The TCR beta chain described here comes from a study of identical twins. TCRdb re-derived calls from the 5' RACE reads in MiXCR, one entry per CDR3 protein. The data contain 350,000 to 600,000 distinct CDR3 sequences, over 12% of them singletons. This CDR3 contains 15 residues. Trimming pared 11 bases from V and 1 base from J, leaving 20 bases between. Germline CDR1 SNHLY, CDR2 FYNNEI. This clonotype occurred a few times. The same data also contributed to another study, on yellow fever vaccine responses in identical twins.

The V call is TRBV2, the J call TRBJ1-1, with D unresolved. Source material: CD4+ T cells sorted from blood. The TCR sequence derives from a woman younger than 35 in good health. The CDR3 sequence: CASRTGAGWNTEAFF. The CDR3 coding sequence is TGTGCCTCTCGAACGGGAGCAGGTTGGAACACTGAAGCTTTCTTT.